What follows are 16 T cell receptor beta chains derived from one specimen sequenced in a study of blood T cell repertoires in COVID-19. The assay was immunoSEQ multiplex PCR, and TCRdb's table has in-frame clones only and misses some. The sample yields some 160,000 clones, around 82% seen once. Sequences were obtained from peripheral blood. These receptor sequences come from a woman in her 70s who had recovered from COVID-19.

J is TRBJ1-6 and V is TRBV5-4; perhaps TRBD1 as D (5 bases). Germline-derived CDR1 and CDR2 are SGHNT and YYREEE (reference sequence). Trimming took off 0 bases at V and 7 bases at J, with 8 bases between the two ends. This CDR3 has 14 amino acids. CDR3 DNA: TGTGCCAGCAGCTTGGAAAGGGGAAATTCACCCCTCCACTTT. Its translation is CASSLERGNSPLHF.

The V call is TRBV7-8, the J call TRBJ2-1, with D perhaps matching TRBD1 (5 bases). Germline CDR1 SGHVS, CDR2 FQNEAQ. The CDR3 totals 13 residues. V lost 1 base and J lost 15, with 16 bases in between. This chain's CDR3 is CASSLGGQGRRFF. The CDR3 DNA reads as TGTGCCAGCAGCTTAGGGGGCCAAGGTCGTCGGTTCTTC.

J is TRBJ1-2 and V is TRBV15; weak D call: TRBD1 (6 bases). The CDR3 is 14 amino acids. CDR1 is LNHNV and CDR2 is YYDKDF in the germline V gene (reference sequence). V was trimmed by 0 bases and J by 8 bases, leaving 13 bases between them. The CDR3 reads CATSRDAGAGGYTF. The CDR3 region has the DNA TGTGCCACCAGCAGAGATGCAGGGGCGGGCGGCTACACCTTC.

The J gene is TRBJ2-7, the V gene TRBV5-1; D is possibly TRBD1 (5 bases). Germline CDR1 reads SGHRS; CDR2 reads YFSETQ. V was shortened by 0 bases and J by 7 bases, with 14 bases between the two germline ends. This CDR3 is 14 amino acids long. The CDR3 nucleotides are TGCGCCAGCAGCTTGGCCTGGGGCCCCGGTGAGCAGTACTTC. Translated, it gives CASSLAWGPGEQYF.

A single count supports this clone. J is TRBJ2-3 and V is TRBV10-3; the match to TRBD2 covers 8 bases. This CDR3 region has 16 residues. The V and J ends lost 4 bases and 4 bases, in that order; junction bases with no gene match: 10. The germline V gene encodes CDR1 ENHRY and CDR2 SYGVKD. The CDR3 DNA reads as TGTGCCATCAGTGCCGCCGGGGGGGGCGGCCCAGATACGCAGTATTTT. Its protein is CAISAAGGGGPDTQYF.

The chain links TRBV29-1 to TRBJ1-1; 7 bases map to TRBD1. J gave up 0 bases and V 7 bases, and 5 bases lay outside the gene matches. The CDR3 is 13 residues long. Per the germline V gene, CDR1 is SQVTM and CDR2 is ANQGSEA. DNA for the CDR3: TGCAGCGCTAGGGGACAGCTGAACACTGAAGCTTTCTTT. Protein sequence: CSARGQLNTEAFF.

V gene TRBV9 combines with J gene TRBJ2-7, with 7 nucleotides matching TRBD2. Looked up from germline, CDR1 is SGDLS and CDR2 is YYNGEE. The trim removed 7 bases at V and 6 bases at J, leaving 10 bases unmatched. The CDR3 has 13 amino acids. The CDR3 sequence is CASPTSEPVEQYF. CDR3 coding DNA: TGTGCCAGCCCTACTAGCGAGCCTGTCGAGCAGTACTTC.

This rearrangement joins TRBV7-2 to TRBJ2-3; no firm D call. V lost 4 bases to trimming and J lost 2 bases, with 10 bases between them. CDR1 SGHTA and CDR2 FQGNSA come from the germline V gene. The CDR3 covers 14 residues. The CDR3 nucleotides are TGTGCCAGCAGCTACCGGGTGTCCACAGATACGCAGTATTTT. Translating it yields CASSYRVSTDTQYF.

V gene TRBV7-3 combines with J gene TRBJ2-5; 10 bases are a match to TRBD2. The CDR3 sequence is 14 residues long. Germline lookup yields CDR1 SGHTA and CDR2 FQGTGA. The V segment lost 5 bases and the J segment 3 bases; nucleotides outside the gene matches: 3. The CDR3 coding sequence is TGTGCCAGCAGCCCCGGACTAGCGGAAGAGACCCAGTACTTC. Translation: CASSPGLAEETQYF. Full variable domain (remainder filled in from reference TRBV7-3 and TRBJ2-5): GAGVSQTPSNKVTEKGKYVELRCDPISGHTALYWYRQSLGQGPEFLIYFQGTGAADDSGLPNDRFFAVRPEGSVSTLKIQRTERGDSAVYLCASSPGLAEETQYFGPGTRLLVL.

V usage is TRBV2 and J usage is TRBJ2-7; D not certain. The germline V gene has CDR1 SNHLY and CDR2 FYNNEI. Trimming stripped 10 bases from V and 6 bases from J, with 16 bases between. There are 12 residues in the CDR3. CDR3 residues: CATTVLRSEQYF. The DNA of the CDR3 is TGTGCCACCACAGTCCTACGAAGCGAGCAGTACTTC.

Here the CDR3 reads CASSLGLAGGPRDEQFF. DNA of the CDR3: TGTGCCAGCAGCCTTGGACTAGCGGGAGGCCCAAGGGATGAGCAGTTCTTC. This chain joins TRBV3-1 (or the pseudogene TRBV3-2) and TRBJ2-1; 14 positions match TRBD2. This CDR3 comprises 17 residues. Unmatched junction bases numbered 10, after V lost 4 bases and J lost 8 bases. Germline V gene lookup returns CDR1 LGHDT and CDR2 YNNKEL (reference sequence).

The CDR3 nucleotides read TGTGCCAGCAGTTTTTTCGGGGCGGGGGACGAGCAGTACTTC. It is translated as CASSFFGAGDEQYF. This chain connects TRBV27 to TRBJ2-7, with 7 nucleotides matching TRBD2. CDR3 length: 14 residues. Germline CDR1 MNHEY, CDR2 SMNVEV (reference sequence). V shed 3 bases, J shed 5 bases, and the junction held 7 bases outside the gene matches.

The chain joins TRBV5-1 to TRBJ2-5, with a weak D call TRBD2 (5 bases). With 2 bases removed from V and 4 bases from J, the gap between germline ends came to 12 bases. The germline gives CDR1 SGHRS, CDR2 YFSETQ. The CDR3 has 14 amino acids. The CDR3 is CASSFVGSGETQYF. The CDR3 region has the DNA TGCGCCAGCAGCTTCGTGGGGAGCGGAGAGACCCAGTACTTC.

This rearrangement joins TRBV6-5 to TRBJ2-7; D may be TRBD1 (5 bases). V was pared by 6 bases and J by 2 bases, with 8 bases between. Per germline, CDR1 MNHEY and CDR2 SVGAGI. The CDR3 runs 12 residues. CDR3 in amino acids: CASSQTAYEQYF. DNA for the CDR3: TGTGCCAGCAGCCAGACAGCCTACGAGCAGTACTTC.

The V call is TRBV5-1, the J call TRBJ2-3; 10 bases are a match to TRBD2. The junction had 15 bases not matched to a gene; V was cut back by 3 bases and J by 5 bases. There are 18 residues in the CDR3. Germline values: CDR1 SGHRS, CDR2 YFSETQ. The CDR3 protein is CASSSSGANLAGVDTQYF. CDR3 DNA sequence: TGCGCCAGCAGCTCATCTGGGGCCAATCTAGCGGGGGTAGATACGCAGTATTTT.

The chain carries TRBV9 and TRBJ2-3; D is possibly TRBD1 (5 bases). This CDR3 has 16 amino acids. Deletions cut 4 bases from V and 6 bases from J, with 21 bases between. Germline CDR1 and CDR2: SGDLS and YYNGEE. The CDR3 loop is CASSPRSVLNRDTQYF. CDR3 DNA sequence: TGTGCCAGCAGCCCCCGCTCGGTCCTGAACAGGGATACGCAGTATTTT.